The rows below give T cell receptor beta chains drawn from one sample of a study of identifying expanded T cells in peripheral blood. This table comes from immunoSEQ multiplex PCR, and its TCRdb copy is limited to in-frame clones, with some not included. The sample has about 110,000 clones, around 90% seen once; the top ten hold roughly 7.6%. The sequenced material came from blood. Receptor source: a person between 18 and 75 years old in good health. CDR3s include the opening cysteine and the closing phenylalanine or tryptophan. The D gene is left open where the match is weak. Size is stated for part of the rows, as once, few or many counts, or as a class when the clone is expanded.

v_call: TRBV6-5; j_call: TRBJ2-7; d_call: TRBD1; clone_size: -; cdr3_nt: TGTGCCAGCAGTTACTCGTTGGGACAGGGAAGATCCGAGCAGTACTTC; cdr3_aa: CASSYSLGQGRSEQYF
v_call: TRBV5-1; j_call: TRBJ2-5; d_call: TRBD1; clone_size: -; cdr3_nt: TGCGCCAGCGGCCCGGGACAGGGGGCGCGGGAGACCCAGTACTTC; cdr3_aa: CASGPGQGARETQYF
v_call: TRBV7-9; j_call: TRBJ1-4; d_call: TRBD1; clone_size: once; cdr3_nt: TGTGCCAGCAGCTCGCGACAGGGGAATGAAAAACTGTTTTTT; cdr3_aa: CASSSRQGNEKLFF
v_call: TRBV6-5; j_call: TRBJ2-7; d_call: -; clone_size: -; cdr3_nt: TGTGCCAGCAGTTACAATTGGGAGCAGTACTTC; cdr3_aa: CASSYNWEQYF
v_call: TRBV5-5; j_call: TRBJ1-3; d_call: -; clone_size: -; cdr3_nt: TGTGCCAGCAGCTTGGATCTTAGGGGAAACACCATATATTTT; cdr3_aa: CASSLDLRGNTIYF
v_call: TRBV5-1; j_call: TRBJ2-1; d_call: TRBD2; clone_size: once; cdr3_nt: TGCGCCAGCAGCTATGAGGCTAGCGGGAGGGCCGGGCTCAATGAGCAGTTCTTC; cdr3_aa: CASSYEASGRAGLNEQFF
v_call: TRBV6-6; j_call: TRBJ1-1; d_call: TRBD1; clone_size: -; cdr3_nt: TGTGCCAGCAGTGACCCTCAGGGGGCTTCCACTGAAGCTTTCTTT; cdr3_aa: CASSDPQGASTEAFF
v_call: TRBV6-1; j_call: TRBJ2-7; d_call: -; clone_size: -; cdr3_nt: TGTGCCAGCTCTTTGGACCGGCTCTCCTACGAGCAGTACTTC; cdr3_aa: CASSLDRLSYEQYF
v_call: TRBV7-3; j_call: TRBJ1-6; d_call: TRBD1; clone_size: -; cdr3_nt: TGTGCCAGCAGCCCATCTGGACAGGGTACGTTCTCACCCCTCCACTTT; cdr3_aa: CASSPSGQGTFSPLHF
v_call: TRBV9; j_call: TRBJ2-7; d_call: -; clone_size: -; cdr3_nt: TGTGCCAGCAGCGAACGACAGGCTCCCAACTACGAGCAGTACTTC; cdr3_aa: CASSERQAPNYEQYF
v_call: TRBV5-6; j_call: TRBJ2-7; d_call: -; clone_size: -; cdr3_nt: TGTGCCAGCAGCACCAGGACTCGCCTAGCATTTGCCTACGAGCAGTACTTC; cdr3_aa: CASSTRTRLAFAYEQYF
v_call: TRBV5-1; j_call: TRBJ2-1; d_call: TRBD2; clone_size: -; cdr3_nt: TGCGCCAGCAGCTACCTTAGCGGGAGCTATGAGCAGTTCTTC; cdr3_aa: CASSYLSGSYEQFF
v_call: TRBV6-5; j_call: TRBJ2-5; d_call: TRBD2; clone_size: -; cdr3_nt: TGTGCCAGCAGGGATAGCGGGAGCCAGCGAGAGACCCAGTACTTC; cdr3_aa: CASRDSGSQRETQYF
v_call: TRBV7-9; j_call: TRBJ2-7; d_call: TRBD1; clone_size: -; cdr3_nt: TGTGCCAGCAGCGTGTCCGGGACAGGGCCCCACGAGCAGTACTTC; cdr3_aa: CASSVSGTGPHEQYF
v_call: TRBV6-5; j_call: TRBJ2-5; d_call: -; clone_size: -; cdr3_nt: TGTGCCAGCAGTTACCAAGAGACCCAGTACTTC; cdr3_aa: CASSYQETQYF
v_call: TRBV11-2; j_call: TRBJ2-1; d_call: TRBD1; clone_size: -; cdr3_nt: TGTGCCAGCAGCCAGGGGGTGAATGAGCAGTTCTTC; cdr3_aa: CASSQGVNEQFF
v_call: TRBV18; j_call: TRBJ2-7; d_call: -; clone_size: -; cdr3_nt: TGTGCCAGCTCACCACCGGTAGGGGACCCCTACGAGCAGTACTTC; cdr3_aa: CASSPPVGDPYEQYF
v_call: TRBV19; j_call: TRBJ2-2; d_call: -; clone_size: -; cdr3_nt: TGTGCCAGTAGTCACCCCCCGGCAGGGGACACCGGGGAGCTGTTTTTT; cdr3_aa: CASSHPPAGDTGELFF
v_call: TRBV5-1; j_call: TRBJ2-3; d_call: -; clone_size: -; cdr3_nt: TGCGCCAGCAGCTTGGGGGTAGGGACAGATACGCAGTATTTT; cdr3_aa: CASSLGVGTDTQYF
v_call: TRBV13; j_call: TRBJ2-7; d_call: -; clone_size: -; cdr3_nt: TGTGCCAGCAGCTCTGCCGGGGGAAGCTCCGAGCAGTACTTC; cdr3_aa: CASSSAGGSSEQYF
v_call: TRBV19; j_call: TRBJ1-1; d_call: TRBD1; clone_size: -; cdr3_nt: TGTGCCAGTAGTATAGATCCCCAGGGGGGTAAAGCTTTCTTT; cdr3_aa: CASSIDPQGGKAFF
v_call: TRBV25-1; j_call: TRBJ1-2; d_call: -; clone_size: few; cdr3_nt: TGTGCCAGCAGTGGTACCATAACAGGTAGTGGCTACACCTTC; cdr3_aa: CASSGTITGSGYTF
v_call: TRBV9; j_call: TRBJ2-1; d_call: -; clone_size: -; cdr3_nt: TGTGCCAGCAGCGTAGCCCAGGCCAATGAGCAGTTCTTC; cdr3_aa: CASSVAQANEQFF
v_call: TRBV6-5; j_call: TRBJ2-5; d_call: -; clone_size: -; cdr3_nt: TGTGCCAGCAGTCCCGGGCTTCAAGAGACCCAGTACTTC; cdr3_aa: CASSPGLQETQYF
v_call: TRBV19; j_call: TRBJ1-3; d_call: -; clone_size: -; cdr3_nt: TGTGCCAGTAGTATCCAGTCCGGAAACACCATATATTTT; cdr3_aa: CASSIQSGNTIYF
v_call: TRBV6-4; j_call: TRBJ1-1; d_call: -; clone_size: -; cdr3_nt: TGTGCCAGCAGTGACTCGGGGCGAGGGGGCACTGAAGCTTTCTTT; cdr3_aa: CASSDSGRGGTEAFF
v_call: TRBV6-5; j_call: TRBJ1-1; d_call: TRBD1; clone_size: once; cdr3_nt: TGTGCCAGCACCAGGGACAGTGAAGCTTTCTTT; cdr3_aa: CASTRDSEAFF
v_call: TRBV5-8; j_call: TRBJ1-5; d_call: TRBD1; clone_size: -; cdr3_nt: TGTGCCAGCAGCTTATTAACAGGGGGCATCCAGCCCCAGCATTTT; cdr3_aa: CASSLLTGGIQPQHF
v_call: TRBV6-1; j_call: TRBJ1-4; d_call: -; clone_size: few; cdr3_nt: TGTGCCAGCAGTGAAGGGGGCATAGAGGAAAAACTGTTTTTT; cdr3_aa: CASSEGGIEEKLFF
v_call: TRBV4-1; j_call: TRBJ2-6; d_call: -; clone_size: -; cdr3_nt: TGCGCCAGCAGCCATGTTACAGGGAGAGGGCCTGGGGCCAACGTCCTGACTTTC; cdr3_aa: CASSHVTGRGPGANVLTF
v_call: TRBV18; j_call: TRBJ1-1; d_call: TRBD1; clone_size: few; cdr3_nt: TGTGCCAGCTCGACACTTACAGGGGGCGGCACTGAAGCTTTCTTT; cdr3_aa: CASSTLTGGGTEAFF
v_call: TRBV25-1; j_call: TRBJ2-5; d_call: TRBD2; clone_size: -; cdr3_nt: TGTGCCAGCAGTGAACTGGGACTAGCGGAACAAGAGACCCAGTACTTC; cdr3_aa: CASSELGLAEQETQYF
v_call: TRBV5-1; j_call: TRBJ2-1; d_call: -; clone_size: -; cdr3_nt: TGCGCCAGCAGCCTACTACTGGACAATGAGCAGTTCTTC; cdr3_aa: CASSLLLDNEQFF
v_call: TRBV28; j_call: TRBJ2-7; d_call: -; clone_size: -; cdr3_nt: TGTGCCAGCAGTCCTAGGGGGGCGGTTAGCGCCTACGAGCAGTACTTC; cdr3_aa: CASSPRGAVSAYEQYF
v_call: TRBV7-8; j_call: TRBJ1-1; d_call: -; clone_size: -; cdr3_nt: TGTGCCAGCAGCCCCGGGTTGGGGAACACTGAAGCTTTCTTT; cdr3_aa: CASSPGLGNTEAFF
v_call: TRBV6-5; j_call: TRBJ2-7; d_call: -; clone_size: -; cdr3_nt: TGTGCCAGCAGTTACTCCAGGCGATACGAGCAGTACTTC; cdr3_aa: CASSYSRRYEQYF
v_call: TRBV6-1; j_call: TRBJ1-5; d_call: -; clone_size: few; cdr3_nt: TGTGCCAGCAGTTGGGAAAATCATAGCAATCAGCCCCAGCATTTT; cdr3_aa: CASSWENHSNQPQHF